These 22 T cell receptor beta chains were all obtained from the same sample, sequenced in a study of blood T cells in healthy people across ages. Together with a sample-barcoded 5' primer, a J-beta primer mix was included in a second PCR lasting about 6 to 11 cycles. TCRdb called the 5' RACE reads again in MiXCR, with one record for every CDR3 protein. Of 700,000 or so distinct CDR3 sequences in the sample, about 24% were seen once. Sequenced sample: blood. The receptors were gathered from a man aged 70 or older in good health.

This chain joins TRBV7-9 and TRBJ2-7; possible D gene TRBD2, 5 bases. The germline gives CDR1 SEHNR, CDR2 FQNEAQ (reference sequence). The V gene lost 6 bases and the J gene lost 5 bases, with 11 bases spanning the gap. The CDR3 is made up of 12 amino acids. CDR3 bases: TGTGCCAGCAGTCCAGACTACCACGAGCAGTACTTC. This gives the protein CASSPDYHEQYF.

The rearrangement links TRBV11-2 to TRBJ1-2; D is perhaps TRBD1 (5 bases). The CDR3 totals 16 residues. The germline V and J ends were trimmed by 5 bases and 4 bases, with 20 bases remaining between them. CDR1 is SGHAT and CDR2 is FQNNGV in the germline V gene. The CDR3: CASSGPGGRLSYGYTF. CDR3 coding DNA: TGTGCCAGCAGCGGGCCCGGGGGACGCTTGTCCTATGGCTACACCTTC.

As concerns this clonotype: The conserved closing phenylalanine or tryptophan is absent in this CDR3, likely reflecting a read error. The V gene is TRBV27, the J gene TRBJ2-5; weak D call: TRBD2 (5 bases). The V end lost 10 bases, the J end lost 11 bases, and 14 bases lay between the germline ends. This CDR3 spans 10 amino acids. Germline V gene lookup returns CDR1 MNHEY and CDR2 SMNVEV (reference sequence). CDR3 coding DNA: TGTGCCACCTTAGCGAACGGGCAGTACGTC. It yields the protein CATLANGQYV.

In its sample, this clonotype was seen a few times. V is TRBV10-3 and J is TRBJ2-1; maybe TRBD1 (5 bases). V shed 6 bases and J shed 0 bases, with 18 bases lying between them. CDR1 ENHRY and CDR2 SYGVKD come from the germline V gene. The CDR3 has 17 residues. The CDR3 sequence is CAIRVRVGRDSYNEQFF. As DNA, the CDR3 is TGTGCCATCAGGGTCAGGGTTGGCAGGGACTCCTACAATGAGCAGTTCTTC.

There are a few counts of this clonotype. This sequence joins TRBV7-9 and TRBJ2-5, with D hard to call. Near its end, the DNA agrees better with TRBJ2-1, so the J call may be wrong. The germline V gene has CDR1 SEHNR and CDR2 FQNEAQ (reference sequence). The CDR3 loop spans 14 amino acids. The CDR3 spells CASSLRSQASEQFF. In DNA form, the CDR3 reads TGTGCCAGCAGCTTACGGAGTCAAGCGAGTGAGCAGTTCTTC.

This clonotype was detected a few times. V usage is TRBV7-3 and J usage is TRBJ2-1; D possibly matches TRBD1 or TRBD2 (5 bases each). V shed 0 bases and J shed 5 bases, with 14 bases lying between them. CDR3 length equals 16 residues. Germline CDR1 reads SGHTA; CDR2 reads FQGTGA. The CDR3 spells CASSLTLGPPDNEQFF. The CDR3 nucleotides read TGTGCCAGCAGCTTAACGCTGGGACCTCCCGACAATGAGCAGTTCTTC.

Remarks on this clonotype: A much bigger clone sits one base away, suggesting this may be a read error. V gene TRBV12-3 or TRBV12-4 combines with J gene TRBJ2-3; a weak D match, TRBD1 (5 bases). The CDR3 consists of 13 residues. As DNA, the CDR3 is TGTGCCAGCAGACCCTACTCCACAGGTACGCAGTATTTT. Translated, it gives CASRPYSTGTQYF.

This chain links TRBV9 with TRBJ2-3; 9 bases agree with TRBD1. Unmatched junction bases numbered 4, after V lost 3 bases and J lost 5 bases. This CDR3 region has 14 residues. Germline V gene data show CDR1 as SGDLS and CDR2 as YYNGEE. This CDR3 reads CASSEQGARDTQYF. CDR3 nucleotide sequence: TGTGCCAGCAGCGAACAGGGGGCGAGAGATACGCAGTATTTT.

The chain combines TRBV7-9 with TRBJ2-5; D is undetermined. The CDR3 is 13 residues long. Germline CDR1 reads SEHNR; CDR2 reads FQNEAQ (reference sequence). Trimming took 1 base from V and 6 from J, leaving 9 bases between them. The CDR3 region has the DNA TGTGCCAGCAGCTTAGGGCCTTCCCAGACCCAGTACTTC. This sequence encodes CASSLGPSQTQYF. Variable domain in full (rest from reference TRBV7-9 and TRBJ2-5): DTGVSQNPRHKITKRGQNVTFRCDPISEHNRLYWYRQTLGQGPEFLTYFQNEAQLEKSRLLSDRFSAERPKGSFSTLEIQRTEQGDSAMYLCASSLGPSQTQYFGPGTRLLVL.

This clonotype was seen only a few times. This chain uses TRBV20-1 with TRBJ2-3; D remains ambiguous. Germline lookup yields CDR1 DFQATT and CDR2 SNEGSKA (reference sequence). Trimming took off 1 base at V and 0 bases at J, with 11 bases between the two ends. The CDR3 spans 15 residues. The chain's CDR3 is CSARVDSTSTDTQYF. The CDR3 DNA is TGCAGTGCTAGAGTAGACTCAACTAGCACAGATACGCAGTATTTT.

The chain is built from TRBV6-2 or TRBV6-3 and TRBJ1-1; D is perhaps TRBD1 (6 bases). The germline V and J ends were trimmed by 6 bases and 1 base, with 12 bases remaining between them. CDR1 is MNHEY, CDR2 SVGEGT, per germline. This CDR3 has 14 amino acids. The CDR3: CASRYRVQNTEAFF. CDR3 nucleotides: TGTGCCAGCAGGTACAGGGTTCAGAACACTGAAGCTTTCTTT.

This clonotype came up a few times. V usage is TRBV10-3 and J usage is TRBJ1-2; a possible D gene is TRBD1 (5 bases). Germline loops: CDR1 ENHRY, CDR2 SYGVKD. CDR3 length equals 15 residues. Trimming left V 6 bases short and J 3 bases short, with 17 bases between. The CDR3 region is CAISLGRGSDYGYTF. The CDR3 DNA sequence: TGTGCCATCAGCCTAGGGCGGGGGAGTGACTATGGCTACACCTTC.

The CDR3 DNA follows: TGTGCCAGCAGCTCCTCGTTCGGGCAGGACACTGAAGCTTTCTTT. It translates to CASSSSFGQDTEAFF. The rearrangement links TRBV5-5 to TRBJ1-1, with unresolved D. Per germline, CDR1 SGHKS and CDR2 YYEKEE (reference sequence). CDR3 length equals 15 residues. Trimming shortened V by 3 bases and J by 3 bases, and 15 bases separated the two germline ends.

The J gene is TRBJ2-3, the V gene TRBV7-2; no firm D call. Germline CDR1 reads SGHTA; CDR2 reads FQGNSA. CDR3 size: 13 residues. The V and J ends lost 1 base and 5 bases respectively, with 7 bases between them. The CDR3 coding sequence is TGTGCCAGCAGCTTAGGCCACGGAGATACGCAGTATTTT. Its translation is CASSLGHGDTQYF.

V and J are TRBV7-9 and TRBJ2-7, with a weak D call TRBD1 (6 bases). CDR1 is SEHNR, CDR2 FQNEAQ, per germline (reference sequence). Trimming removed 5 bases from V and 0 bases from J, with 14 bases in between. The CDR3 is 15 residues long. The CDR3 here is CASSNRELSSYEQYF. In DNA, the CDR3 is TGTGCCAGCAGCAACAGGGAGCTATCCTCCTACGAGCAGTACTTC.

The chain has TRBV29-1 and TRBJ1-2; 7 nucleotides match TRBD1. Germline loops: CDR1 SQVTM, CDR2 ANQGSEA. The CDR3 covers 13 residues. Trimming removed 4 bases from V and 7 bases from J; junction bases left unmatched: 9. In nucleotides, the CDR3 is TGCAGCGTTGCACAGGGGTTGGGCTGTGGCTACACCTTC. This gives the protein CSVAQGLGCGYTF.

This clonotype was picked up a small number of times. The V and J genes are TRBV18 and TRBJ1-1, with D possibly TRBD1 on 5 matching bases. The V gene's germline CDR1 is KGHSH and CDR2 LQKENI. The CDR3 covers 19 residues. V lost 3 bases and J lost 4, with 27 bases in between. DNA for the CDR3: TGTGCCAGCTCACCCCAGACAACAGGTAGAAGGGGCTTGGGCACTGAAGCTTTCTTT. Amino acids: CASSPQTTGRRGLGTEAFF.

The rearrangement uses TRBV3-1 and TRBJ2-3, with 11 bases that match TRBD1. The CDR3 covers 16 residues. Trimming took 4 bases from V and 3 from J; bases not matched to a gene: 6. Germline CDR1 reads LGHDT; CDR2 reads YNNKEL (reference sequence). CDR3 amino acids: CASSLGTGGYTDTQYF. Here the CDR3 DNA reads TGTGCCAGCAGCCTCGGGACAGGGGGATATACAGATACGCAGTATTTT.

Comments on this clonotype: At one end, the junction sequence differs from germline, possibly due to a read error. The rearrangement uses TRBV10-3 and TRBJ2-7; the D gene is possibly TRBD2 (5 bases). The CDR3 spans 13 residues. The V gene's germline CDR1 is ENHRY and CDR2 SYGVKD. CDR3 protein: CATSMGSSYEQYF. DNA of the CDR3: TGTGCCACCAGTATGGGGAGCTCCTACGAGCAGTACTTC.

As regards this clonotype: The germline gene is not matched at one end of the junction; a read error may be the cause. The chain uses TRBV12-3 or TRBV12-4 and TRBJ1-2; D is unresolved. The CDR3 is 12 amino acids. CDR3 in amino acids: CVSSRLSRGYTF. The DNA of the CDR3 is TGTGTCAGCAGTCGTCTTTCGCGAGGCTACACCTTC.

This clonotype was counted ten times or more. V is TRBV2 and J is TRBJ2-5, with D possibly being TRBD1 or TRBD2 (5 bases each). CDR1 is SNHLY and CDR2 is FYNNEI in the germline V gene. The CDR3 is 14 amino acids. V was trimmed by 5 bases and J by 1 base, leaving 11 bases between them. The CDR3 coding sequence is TGTGCCAGCAGTTCGGGACGAGTCCAAGAGACCCAGTACTTC. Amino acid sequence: CASSSGRVQETQYF.

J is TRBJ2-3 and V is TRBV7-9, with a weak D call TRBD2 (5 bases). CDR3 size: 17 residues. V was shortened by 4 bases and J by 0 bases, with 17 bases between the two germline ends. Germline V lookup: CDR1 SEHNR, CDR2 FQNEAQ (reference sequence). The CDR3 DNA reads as TGTGCCAGCAGCTCCCCCCCCCGGGATTATAGCACAGATACGCAGTATTTT. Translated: CASSSPPRDYSTDTQYF. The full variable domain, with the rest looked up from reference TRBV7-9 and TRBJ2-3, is DTGVSQNPRHKITKRGQNVTFRCDPISEHNRLYWYRQTLGQGPEFLTYFQNEAQLEKSRLLSDRFSAERPKGSFSTLEIQRTEQGDSAMYLCASSSPPRDYSTDTQYFGPGTRLTVL.